One sample yielded the 13 T cell receptor beta chains listed below, sequenced in a study of neurological immune-mediated disorders. Each CDR3 protein is one row after TCRdb ran MiXCR on the 5' RACE reads. The data show around 50,000 distinct CDR3 sequences, around 25% seen once. The sample consisted of PBMCs. The receptors here all came from a woman aged 70-85 years in good health.

The chain combines TRBV12-3 or TRBV12-4 with TRBJ2-1; 14 nucleotides match TRBD2. Unmatched junction bases numbered 2, after V lost 5 bases and J lost 2 bases. This CDR3 is 16 amino acids long. CDR3 sequence: CASSPGLAGAYNEQFF. As DNA, the CDR3 is TGTGCCAGCAGTCCGGGACTAGCGGGGGCCTACAATGAGCAGTTCTTC.

V gene TRBV7-9 combines with J gene TRBJ2-7; the D is unclear. The germline V gene encodes CDR1 SEHNR and CDR2 FQNEAQ (reference sequence). CDR3 length: 12 amino acids. Trimming removed 5 bases from V and 6 bases from J, with 11 bases in between. This CDR3 is CASSRTEREQYF. The CDR3 region has the DNA TGTGCCAGCAGCCGGACGGAGCGCGAGCAGTACTTC.

This clonotype was detected ten times or more. The chain links TRBV7-2 to TRBJ2-1; D unclear. Germline values: CDR1 SGHTA, CDR2 FQGNSA. The V end lost 5 bases, the J end lost 8 bases, and 13 bases lay between the germline ends. There are 13 residues in the CDR3. The CDR3 spells CASSAASWHEQFF. The DNA of the CDR3 is TGTGCCAGCAGCGCAGCGAGTTGGCATGAGCAGTTCTTC.

This clonotype appeared many times. This chain links TRBV29-1 with TRBJ1-1; 7 bases map to TRBD1. Germline values: CDR1 SQVTM, CDR2 ANQGSEA. The CDR3 runs 13 residues. In nucleotides, the CDR3 is TGCATGACTCGACAGGGCTCGAACACTGAAGCTTTCTTT. This sequence encodes CMTRQGSNTEAFF.

The sample holds many counts of this clonotype. This rearrangement joins TRBV9 to TRBJ2-7, with 13 bases lining up with TRBD2. Germline V gene data show CDR1 as SGDLS and CDR2 as YYNGEE. The junction had 18 bases not matched to a gene; V was cut back by 5 bases and J by 7 bases. The CDR3 has 18 amino acids. As DNA, the CDR3 is TGTGCCAGCAGTCCATCCGCTACTAGCGGGAGGGTGTTATTTGAGCAGTACTTC. It encodes CASSPSATSGRVLFEQYF.

This clonotype was recorded once. This may stem from a read error, because a much larger clone lies one nucleotide away. J is TRBJ2-2 and V is TRBV12-3 or TRBV12-4; 8 bases align to TRBD2. The CDR3 contains 15 residues. CDR3 bases: TGTGTCAGCAGTCGAGCGGGAGCGGTCACCGGGGAGCTGTTTTTT. This gives the protein CVSSRAGAVTGELFF.

This clonotype has a count of ten or more. The chain is built from TRBV6-4 and TRBJ2-1; TRBD2 matches 14 bases. CDR1 is MRHNA and CDR2 is SNTAGT in the germline V gene. V was clipped by 6 bases and J by 9 bases; unmatched bases: 7. This CDR3 spans 15 amino acids. CDR3: CASSLGLAGVGEQFF. CDR3 DNA sequence: TGTGCCAGCAGCCTGGGACTAGCGGGAGTGGGTGAGCAGTTCTTC.

This clonotype was picked up many times. The J gene is TRBJ1-5, the V gene TRBV7-2, with 7 bases that match TRBD1. The CDR3 runs to 17 residues. Trimming at V came to 5 bases and at J to 1 base, leaving 11 bases not matched to a gene. Germline V gives CDR1 SGHTA, CDR2 FQGNSA. The DNA for the CDR3 is TGTGCCAGCAGCCCGTACGACAGGGCTGGAAGCAATCAGCCCCAGCATTTT. Translation: CASSPYDRAGSNQPQHF.

V and J are TRBV10-1 and TRBJ2-1; 10 bases fit TRBD2. Germline V CDR1 and CDR2: WNHNN, SYGVQD (reference sequence). This CDR3 has 14 residues. Losses at the gene ends were 6 bases for V and 7 bases for J; bases not matched to a gene: 6. DNA of the CDR3: TGCGCCAGCAGGAAAAGCGGGGGGGCAAATGAGCAGTTCTTC. Translated, it gives CASRKSGGANEQFF.

This clonotype has ten or more counts. This sequence joins TRBV6-5 and TRBJ2-6; D remains ambiguous. Germline assignment: CDR1 MNHEY and CDR2 SVGAGI. The V gene lost 8 bases and the J gene lost 0 bases, with 8 bases spanning the gap. This CDR3 has 14 residues. CDR3 sequence: CASGRASGANVLTF. CDR3 bases: TGTGCCAGCGGAAGGGCCTCTGGGGCCAACGTCCTGACTTTC.

The chain has TRBV5-1 and TRBJ1-2, with 8 nucleotides matching TRBD1. Germline lookup yields CDR1 SGHRS and CDR2 YFSETQ. CDR3 length equals 15 residues. J was trimmed by 4 bases and V by 0 bases; bases with no gene match: 5. The CDR3 loop reads CASSLEAGGTYGYTF. The CDR3 DNA reads TGCGCCAGCAGCTTGGAGGCAGGGGGCACCTATGGCTACACCTTC.

This clonotype appeared a few times. The chain links TRBV2 to TRBJ1-6; D unclear. The CDR3 runs to 14 residues. Germline CDR1 is SNHLY and CDR2 is FYNNEI. Trimming cost V 7 bases and J 9 bases, with 16 bases left between them. DNA of the CDR3: TGTGCCAGCAAGGAGCAGGATGGTCGTTCACCCCTCCACTTT. Translation gives CASKEQDGRSPLHF.

The chain couples TRBV30 to TRBJ1-2; TRBD1 might be the D (5 bases). Germline CDR1 reads GTSNPN; CDR2 reads SVGIG (reference sequence). The CDR3 contains 13 residues. Deletions cut 0 bases from V and 4 bases from J, with 9 bases between. The DNA of the CDR3 is TGTGCCTGGAGTGTAACCGGGGGCTATGGCTACACCTTC. It codes for CAWSVTGGYGYTF.